The T cell receptor (beta chain) under discussion was sequenced for a study of tumor-infiltrating lymphocytes in oesophageal squamous cell carcinoma (dated by TCRdb to the mid-2010s). This clonotype has at least ten counts. There is no known antigen for this receptor. Per-base qualities were not stored, and no clone one base away is much larger. The protocol used for the library was PCR. Sequencing instrument: Illumina HiSeq 2000. The public reads were reprocessed in TCRdb via fastp at Q25 and MiXCR, keeping in-frame beta chains. Entries are consolidated by CDR3 protein sequence, retaining the most common genes and DNA. The table for this sample lists 20,000 to 25,000 distinct CDR3 sequences; approximately 37% of them were counted only once. Roughly 19% of the sample is taken by the ten largest. Clipping removes 6 bases from V and 4 bases from J, with 6 as the unmatched junction base count. There are 16 amino acids in the CDR3, from cysteine to phenylalanine inclusive. Kept here is only the CDR3 DNA, which spans 48 bases and is read in frame from base 1. The germline V gene encodes CDR1 MNHEY and CDR2 SMNVEV (reference sequence).

Sequencing was performed on esophageal tumor tissue. Here the chain combines TRBV27 and TRBJ2-1, with 13 bases aligning to TRBD2. The TCR sequence derives from a female donor with esophageal squamous cell carcinoma. The CDR3 has the sequence CASSLSGLAGYNEQFF. The nucleotides read TGTGCCAGCAGCTTGTCGGGACTAGCGGGGTACAATGAGCAGTTCTTC.